The rows below give T cell receptor beta chains drawn from one sample of a study of regulatory T cells in long-lasting Graves disease. TCRdb reprocessed the multiplex PCR reads with MiXCR, giving one entry per CDR3 protein. Of roughly 500,000 distinct CDR3 sequences listed, about 14% are singletons. This sample was shared with a second study, whose subject was T cells in Graves' hyperthyroidism and ophthalmopathy.

The sample in question was peripheral blood mononuclear cells (PBMCs), obtained at new diagnosis, from a patient treated with antithyroid drugs. The source is a man aged 30 to 45 with Graves disease. Each CDR3 is given with its conserved first and last residue. D genes are given only for firm matches. Rows may omit the clone size; those that give it use once, few, many or a size class.

TGCAGTGCTAGAGATGACAGGGCTGGGGCCAACGTCCTGACTTTC	CSARDDRAGANVLTF	TRBD1	TRBV20-1	TRBJ2-6	many
TGTGCCAGCTTGGGGCTAGCGGCGAACACCGGGGAGCTGTTTTTT	CASLGLAANTGELFF	TRBD2	TRBV6-1	TRBJ2-2	.
TGTGCCAGCAGTCCCTCCGGGACAGGGATTTACGAGCAGTACTTC	CASSPSGTGIYEQYF	TRBD1	TRBV27	TRBJ2-7	few
TGTGCCAGCAGCCGGATTAAGGTGGCCTCTGGCTACACCTTC	CASSRIKVASGYTF	.	TRBV7-9	TRBJ1-2	many
TGTGCCAGCAGTGACGGCCGGACAGGGTCCAATGAGCAGTTCTTC	CASSDGRTGSNEQFF	TRBD1	TRBV6-4	TRBJ2-1	.
TGCAGCGTTGACAGGGCGGGGGTCTATGATGAGCAGTTCTTC	CSVDRAGVYDEQFF	TRBD2	TRBV29-1	TRBJ2-1	many
TGTGCCTGGAGTAAGACTAGCGGGGGCACAGATACGCAGTATTTT	CAWSKTSGGTDTQYF	TRBD2	TRBV30	TRBJ2-3	.
TGTGCCAGCAGTGGACTAGCGGGAGGCTCCTTCTACGAGCAGTACTTC	CASSGLAGGSFYEQYF	TRBD2	TRBV2	TRBJ2-7	.
TGTGCCAGCAGCTTAGCCCCCGGGATTGCTGAAAAACTGTTTTTT	CASSLAPGIAEKLFF	.	TRBV11-2	TRBJ1-4	few
TGTGCCGGCAGTTACTCGATATGGGGACGAAACACCATATATTTT	CAGSYSIWGRNTIYF	.	TRBV6-2/TRBV6-3	TRBJ1-3	few
TGCAGTGCTATGGGGGAGTTCCATCAGCCCCAGCATTTT	CSAMGEFHQPQHF	.	TRBV20-1	TRBJ1-5	few
TGTGCCAGCAGTCAGATTAGCGGGACGTACAATGAGCAGTTCTTC	CASSQISGTYNEQFF	TRBD2	TRBV27	TRBJ2-1	many
TGTGCCAGCAGTTACTCTGGGGGTTGGCAGGGGGCCACAGATACGCAGTATTTT	CASSYSGGWQGATDTQYF	TRBD1	TRBV6-5	TRBJ2-3	.
TGTGCCAGCTCACAAGGAGAGGCAAGGGGCTACACCTTC	CASSQGEARGYTF	.	TRBV18	TRBJ1-2	.
TGTGCCAGCACTTACAGGGATGGCTCACCCCTCCACTTT	CASTYRDGSPLHF	.	TRBV2	TRBJ1-6	.
TGCAGCCGTCAGGGCAATCAGCCCCAGCATTTT	CSRQGNQPQHF	.	TRBV29-1	TRBJ1-5	few
TGTGCCACCAGCAAGCAGGGGAAAGATTACGAGCAGTACTTC	CATSKQGKDYEQYF	.	TRBV15	TRBJ2-7	.
TGTGCCATCAATAGCCCGACCACCTACGAGCAGTACTTC	CAINSPTTYEQYF	.	TRBV10-3	TRBJ2-7	.
TGTGCCAGCAGCTTATTAGGGTGGGAAAACACTGAGGCTTTCTTT	CASSLLGWENTEAFF	.	TRBV7-9	TRBJ1-1	.
TGTGCCAGCAGTTCAGGGGCAGGGGCCAACTACGAGCAGTACTTC	CASSSGAGANYEQYF	.	TRBV12-3/TRBV12-4	TRBJ2-7	many
TGTGCCAGCAGCTACCAGGGCGATGGCTACACCTTC	CASSYQGDGYTF	.	TRBV5-6	TRBJ1-2	once
TGTGCTAGTGGTTTGGTTTGGATAAGGTTCAGTTGTAATGAAAAACTGTTTTTT	CASGLVWIRFSCNEKLFF	.	TRBV12-5	TRBJ1-4	few
TGTGCCAGCAGTCAGACTGGGAACATTCAGTACTTC	CASSQTGNIQYF	.	TRBV27	TRBJ2-4	.
TGTGCCAGCAGTGACCCGGGACTAGCGGTCAATGAGCAGTTCTTC	CASSDPGLAVNEQFF	TRBD2	TRBV6-1	TRBJ2-1	many
TGTGCCAGCAGTGTCGGGGGCCCGAATAATTCACCCCTCCACTTT	CASSVGGPNNSPLHF	.	TRBV25-1	TRBJ1-6	.
TGTGCCAGTGGGCCCGGGACAGGGTACAATCAGCCCCAGCATTTT	CASGPGTGYNQPQHF	TRBD1	TRBV7-8	TRBJ1-5	few
TGCAGTGGGGGGGGGCTGACTGAAGCTTTCTTT	CSGGGLTEAFF	.	TRBV20-1	TRBJ1-1	many
TGCGCCAGCAGCCCGGACTATCCGCCCTATGAGCAGTTCTTC	CASSPDYPPYEQFF	.	TRBV10-2	TRBJ2-1	few
TGTGCCACCAGCAGAGTGCGAAGTTCACCCCTCCACTTT	CATSRVRSSPLHF	.	TRBV15	TRBJ1-6	few
TGTGCCAGCAGTTCTACCTTTGAGGGAAATGAGCAGTTCTTC	CASSSTFEGNEQFF	.	TRBV12-3/TRBV12-4	TRBJ2-1	.
TGTGCCAGTAGTGTCCCCGGGACATTACACACTGAAGCTTTCTTT	CASSVPGTLHTEAFF	.	TRBV19	TRBJ1-1	.
TGTGCCAGCAGCCAACCGGGCGGCACAGCTTTAAACTTC	CASSQPGGTALNF	.	TRBV11-2	TRBJ2-7	many
TGCAGTGCTGGAGTACGTCTTCGCGGATTATATGAGCAGTTCTTC	CSAGVRLRGLYEQFF	.	TRBV20-1	TRBJ2-1	few
TGTGCCAGCAGGTCTGTCCTTGCTGGGGCCAACGTCCTGACTTTC	CASRSVLAGANVLTF	.	TRBV27	TRBJ2-6	few
TGCGCCAGCAGCTTGGGGTACAGGGGATCCTACGAGCAGTACTTC	CASSLGYRGSYEQYF	TRBD1	TRBV5-1	TRBJ2-7	many
TGTGCCAGCAGCCCCCCCCGGGGAACGGCGGTAGATGAGCAGTTCTTC	CASSPPRGTAVDEQFF	.	TRBV9	TRBJ2-1	.
TGTGCCAGCAGTTCCGACGGTTACACAGATACGCAGTATTTT	CASSSDGYTDTQYF	.	TRBV6-2/TRBV6-3	TRBJ2-3	many
TGCAGTGCTAGTTTTTCAGGGATCCCCACAGATACGCAGTATTTT	CSASFSGIPTDTQYF	.	TRBV20-1	TRBJ2-3	many
TGTGCCAGCTGCGACGGATCATTTTACAATGAGCAGTTCTTC	CASCDGSFYNEQFF	.	TRBV6-1	TRBJ2-1	.
TGTGCCAGCAGCACTGGACAGGGGGCAACGACCACCGGGGAGCTGTTTTTT	CASSTGQGATTTGELFF	TRBD1	TRBV7-8	TRBJ2-2	.
TGCAGCGCGGAGGTGCGGAGGGGTTCCTACGAGCAGTACTTC	CSAEVRRGSYEQYF	.	TRBV29-1	TRBJ2-7	many
TGCAGCGCCCGTAGCGGGTCATTCAATGAGCAGTTCTTC	CSARSGSFNEQFF	TRBD2	TRBV29-1	TRBJ2-1	many